A single sample is the source of the 16 T cell receptor beta chains below, sequenced in a study of Ad26.COV2.S vaccination and SARS-CoV-2 variants (dated by TCRdb to the early 2020s). Libraries were prepared through the immunoSEQ multiplex PCR assay. The clones in this table, taken by TCRdb from immuneACCESS, are in-frame only. Not every clone is retained; where verified, under half of the shortfall comes from an unresolved V gene, and the cause of the rest is unknown. The sample contains about 350,000 clones, 70% to 90% of them found a single time. Less than 4% of the sample belongs to the ten largest clones. What the treatment or condition label conveys for this sample: some 20 received Ad26.COV2.S at low or high dose, single or two shots; five or six received placebo; per-sample allocation not given. Repertoires of vaccine and placebo recipients were sequenced from samples taken on day 63 after the first injection.

The input for sequencing was peripheral blood, taken in a trial of Ad26.COV2.S vaccine versus placebo. The source is a person between 18 and 65 years old who received the Ad26.COV2.S COVID-19 vaccine or a placebo.

The chain has TRBV4-3 and TRBJ2-1; 13 nucleotides line up with TRBD2. CDR3 length: 15 residues. In germline, CDR1 is LGHNA, CDR2 YSLEER. The V gene end was trimmed by 3 bases and the J gene end by 9 bases; junction bases not matched to a gene: 5. CDR3 bases: TGCGCCAGCAGCCAGGTCACTAGCGGGGGGGGTGAGCAGTTCTTC. Translating gives CASSQVTSGGGEQFF.

This rearrangement joins TRBV9 to TRBJ2-3, with 13 positions matching TRBD2. The germline gives CDR1 SGDLS, CDR2 YYNGEE. The CDR3 is 17 amino acids. Unmatched junction bases numbered 7, after V lost 2 bases and J lost 4 bases. CDR3 residues: CASSVGGLAGVSDTQYF. The CDR3 DNA follows: TGTGCCAGCAGCGTTGGTGGACTAGCGGGGGTTTCAGATACGCAGTATTTT.

This clone came up once. The rearrangement links TRBV27 to TRBJ2-7, with D possibly matching TRBD2 (5 bases). Germline V gives CDR1 MNHEY, CDR2 SMNVEV (reference sequence). This CDR3 has 13 amino acids. Trimming took 8 bases from V and 2 from J, leaving 13 bases between them. DNA for the CDR3: TGTGCCAGCGGACTTGTAGGCCCCTACGAGCAGTACTTC. Its protein product is CASGLVGPYEQYF.

This chain uses TRBV5-1 with TRBJ2-6, with a tentative D call TRBD2 (5 bases). The CDR3 totals 16 residues. Trimming shortened V by 0 bases and J by 0 bases, and 7 bases separated the two germline ends. CDR1 is SGHRS, CDR2 YFSETQ, per germline. This chain's CDR3 is CASSLARDSGANVLTF. Here the CDR3 DNA reads TGCGCCAGCAGCTTGGCCCGGGACTCTGGGGCCAACGTCCTGACTTTC.

The CDR3 DNA is TGTGCCAGCAGTGGCGGGAGGTCGGAGACCCAGTACTTC. Translation: CASSGGRSETQYF. The rearrangement links TRBV25-1 to TRBJ2-5; TRBD2 agrees at 8 bases. CDR1 is MGHDK, CDR2 SYGVNS, per germline. The length of the CDR3 is 13 residues. V lost 4 bases, J lost 5 bases, and 3 bases stayed unmatched.

The chain is built from TRBV27 and TRBJ2-1; D is ambiguous. Per the germline V gene, CDR1 is MNHEY and CDR2 is SMNVEV (reference sequence). Trimming removed 5 bases at V and 1 base at J, with 15 bases between. This CDR3 contains 16 residues. CDR3 region: CASSTTRTGSYNEQFF. In DNA, the CDR3 is TGTGCCAGCAGTACGACTCGGACCGGTTCCTACAATGAGCAGTTCTTC.

This rearrangement joins TRBV29-1 to TRBJ2-7; 9 bases line up with TRBD1. CDR1 SQVTM and CDR2 ANQGSEA come from the germline V gene. The CDR3 consists of 14 residues. V dropped 7 bases and J dropped 6; count of bases not matched to a gene: 13. The CDR3, as DNA: TGCAGCGCCGCATCCGGGACAGGGTCAGCCGAGCAGTACTTC. Its translation: CSAASGTGSAEQYF.

This CDR3 reads CASSVQGYSGNTIYF. In nucleotides, the CDR3 is TGTGCCAGCAGCGTACAGGGCTACTCTGGAAACACCATATATTTT. The chain couples TRBV27 to TRBJ1-3; weak D call: TRBD1 (6 bases). The germline V gene encodes CDR1 MNHEY and CDR2 SMNVEV (reference sequence). Trimming cost V 6 bases and J 0 bases, with 12 bases left between them. The CDR3 is made up of 15 amino acids.

The chain carries TRBV9 and TRBJ1-2; 9 positions match TRBD1. Germline-derived CDR1 and CDR2 are SGDLS and YYNGEE. After removal of 3 bases from V and 4 bases from J, the junction contained 4 bases not matched to a gene. This CDR3 has 14 amino acids. CDR3 coding DNA: TGTGCCAGCAGCGAGGGACAGGGAGGCTATGGCTACACCTTC. Translated, it gives CASSEGQGGYGYTF.

The chain recombines TRBV29-1 with TRBJ1-1; TRBD1 matches at 8 bases. This CDR3 is built from 12 residues. With 5 bases clipped from V and 3 bases from J, the junction kept 2 bases outside the gene matches. Germline V gene lookup returns CDR1 SQVTM and CDR2 ANQGSEA. CDR3 bases: TGCAGCGTTCCAGGGGGCCACACTGAAGCTTTCTTT. It specifies CSVPGGHTEAFF. The full variable domain, in which reference TRBV29-1 and TRBJ1-1 provide the parts outside the CDR3, is SAVISQKPSRDICQRGTSLTIQCQVDSQVTMMFWYRQQPGQSLTLIATANQGSEATYESGFVIDKFPISRPNLTFSTLTVSNMSPEDSSIYLCSVPGGHTEAFFGQGTRLTVV.

This rearrangement joins TRBV7-2 to TRBJ1-3; 7 bases are a match to TRBD1. With V trimmed by 6 bases and J by 2 bases, 4 bases remained unmatched. The V gene's germline CDR1 is SGHTA and CDR2 FQGNSA. The CDR3 loop spans 14 amino acids. The DNA of the CDR3 is TGTGCCAGCAGTCAACAGGGGACTGGAAACACCATATATTTT. It yields the protein CASSQQGTGNTIYF.

The chain combines TRBV18 with TRBJ1-2; 7 nucleotides agree with TRBD1. The trim removed 8 bases at V and 4 bases at J, leaving 16 bases unmatched. Germline CDR1 KGHSH, CDR2 LQKENI. This CDR3 contains 16 residues. The CDR3 coding sequence is TGTGCCAGCACCGAGGGGACGGGACAGAATTTCTATGGCTACACCTTC. This translates into CASTEGTGQNFYGYTF.

This clone appeared a single time. The V call is TRBV3-1 (or the pseudogene TRBV3-2), the J call TRBJ2-7; no clear D. Trimming cost V 4 bases and J 6 bases, with 13 bases left between them. The CDR3 runs to 13 residues. Germline V gives CDR1 LGHDT, CDR2 YNNKEL (reference sequence). The CDR3 is CASSLHGVGEQYF. Here the CDR3 DNA reads TGTGCCAGCAGCCTGCATGGGGTTGGCGAGCAGTACTTC.

The CDR3 nucleotides are TGCAGCGTTTTTGAGTCGGGGACAGCGACCTACGAGCAGTACTTC. Translating it yields CSVFESGTATYEQYF. The chain joins TRBV29-1 to TRBJ2-7, with TRBD1 matching over 7 bases. The CDR3 has 15 residues. The J segment lost 2 bases and the V segment lost 5 bases, leaving 12 bases of the junction unmatched. Germline CDR1 reads SQVTM; CDR2 reads ANQGSEA.

The V gene is TRBV4-3, the J gene TRBJ2-7, with 9 nucleotides matching TRBD2. V dropped 1 base and J dropped 7; count of bases not matched to a gene: 8. Germline assignment: CDR1 LGHNA and CDR2 YSLEER. This CDR3 comprises 15 residues. CDR3 loop: CASSQVLAGPVEQYF. As DNA, the CDR3 is TGCGCCAGCAGCCAAGTTCTAGCGGGACCCGTGGAGCAGTACTTC.

The V and J genes are TRBV19 and TRBJ2-3; 15 bases fit TRBD2. CDR3 size: 23 residues. In germline, CDR1 is LNHDA, CDR2 SQIVND (reference sequence). Losses at the gene ends were 2 bases for V and 0 bases for J; bases not matched to a gene: 18. CDR3 nucleotides: TGTGCCAGTAGTATACTTCGGGCGTACCCGGGACTAGCGGGAGGCTCTAGCACAGATACGCAGTATTTT. Translation: CASSILRAYPGLAGGSSTDTQYF.